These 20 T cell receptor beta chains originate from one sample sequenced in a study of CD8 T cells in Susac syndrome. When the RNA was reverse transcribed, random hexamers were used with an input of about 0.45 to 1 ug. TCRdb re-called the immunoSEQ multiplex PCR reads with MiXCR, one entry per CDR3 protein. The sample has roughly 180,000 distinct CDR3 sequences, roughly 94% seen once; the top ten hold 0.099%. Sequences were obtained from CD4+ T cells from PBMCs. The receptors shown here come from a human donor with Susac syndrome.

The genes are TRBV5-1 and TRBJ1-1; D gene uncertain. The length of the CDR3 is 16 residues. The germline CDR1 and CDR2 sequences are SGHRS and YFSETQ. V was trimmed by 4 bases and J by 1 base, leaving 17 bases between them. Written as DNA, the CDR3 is TGCGCCAGCAGCCTGCAAGTGGAGGAGGCGAACACTGAAGCTTTCTTT. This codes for CASSLQVEEANTEAFF. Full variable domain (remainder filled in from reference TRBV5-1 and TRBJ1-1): KAGVTQTPRYLIKTRGQQVTLSCSPISGHRSVSWYQQTPGQGLQFLFEYFSETQRNKGNFPGRFSGRQFSNSRSEMNVSTLELGDSALYLCASSLQVEEANTEAFFGQGTRLTVV.

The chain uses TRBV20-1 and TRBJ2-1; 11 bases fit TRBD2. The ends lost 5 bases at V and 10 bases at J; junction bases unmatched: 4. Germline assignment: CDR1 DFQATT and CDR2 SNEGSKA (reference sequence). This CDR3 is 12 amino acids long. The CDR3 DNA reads TGCAGTGCTCCCGGGACTAGCGGCGAGCAGTTCTTC. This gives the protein CSAPGTSGEQFF.

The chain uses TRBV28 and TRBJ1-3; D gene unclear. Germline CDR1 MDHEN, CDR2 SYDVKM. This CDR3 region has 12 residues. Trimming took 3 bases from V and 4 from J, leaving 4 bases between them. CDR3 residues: CASSFRGNTIYF. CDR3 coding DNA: TGTGCCAGCAGTTTTCGCGGAAACACCATATATTTT.

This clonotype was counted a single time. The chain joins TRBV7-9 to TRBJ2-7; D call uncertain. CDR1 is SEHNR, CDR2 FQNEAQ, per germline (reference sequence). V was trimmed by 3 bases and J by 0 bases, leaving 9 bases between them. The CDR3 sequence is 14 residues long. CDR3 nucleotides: TGTGCCAGCAGCTTCGACGGCCGCTCCTACGAGCAGTACTTC. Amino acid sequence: CASSFDGRSYEQYF.

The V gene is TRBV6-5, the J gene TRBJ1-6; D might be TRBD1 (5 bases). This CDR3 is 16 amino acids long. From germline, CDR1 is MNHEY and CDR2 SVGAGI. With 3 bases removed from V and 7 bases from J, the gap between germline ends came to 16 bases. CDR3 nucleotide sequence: TGTGCCAGCAGTTATAATCCCTCGGGGGAGAATTCACCCCTCCACTTT. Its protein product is CASSYNPSGENSPLHF.

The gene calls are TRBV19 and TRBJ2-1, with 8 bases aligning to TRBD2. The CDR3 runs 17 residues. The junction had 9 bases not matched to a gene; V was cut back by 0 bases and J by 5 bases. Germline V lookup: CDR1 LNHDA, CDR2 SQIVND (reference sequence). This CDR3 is CASSIEASGSVHNEQFF. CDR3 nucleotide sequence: TGTGCCAGTAGTATAGAGGCCAGCGGGAGTGTTCACAATGAGCAGTTCTTC.

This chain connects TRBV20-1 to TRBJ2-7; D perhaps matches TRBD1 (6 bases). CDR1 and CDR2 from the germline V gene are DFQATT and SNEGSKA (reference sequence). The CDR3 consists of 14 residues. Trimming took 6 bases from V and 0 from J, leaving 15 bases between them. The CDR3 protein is CSAPTQGVSYEQYF. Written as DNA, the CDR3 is TGCAGTGCGCCTACACAGGGCGTCTCCTACGAGCAGTACTTC.

This CDR3 reads CASSLRSGNYEQYF. CDR3 in DNA: TGTGCCAGCAGCTTAAGATCCGGGAACTACGAGCAGTACTTC. This chain uses TRBV7-9 with TRBJ2-7; TRBD2 is a possible D gene (5 bases). The CDR3 is 14 residues long. Germline values: CDR1 SEHNR, CDR2 FQNEAQ (reference sequence). The V end was cut by 2 bases, the J end by 3 bases, with 11 bases between.

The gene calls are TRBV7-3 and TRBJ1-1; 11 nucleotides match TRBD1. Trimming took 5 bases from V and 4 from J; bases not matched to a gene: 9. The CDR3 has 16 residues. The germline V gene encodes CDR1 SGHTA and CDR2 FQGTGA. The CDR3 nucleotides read TGTGCCAGCAGCCGGTGGACAGGGGGCCCCGGCACTGAAGCTTTCTTT. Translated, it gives CASSRWTGGPGTEAFF.

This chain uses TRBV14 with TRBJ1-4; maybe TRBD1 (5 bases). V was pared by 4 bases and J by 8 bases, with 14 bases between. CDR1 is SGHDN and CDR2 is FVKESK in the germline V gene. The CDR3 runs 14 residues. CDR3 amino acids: CASSRAGREEKLFF. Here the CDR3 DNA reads TGTGCCAGCAGCCGCGCAGGGAGAGAGGAAAAACTGTTTTTT.

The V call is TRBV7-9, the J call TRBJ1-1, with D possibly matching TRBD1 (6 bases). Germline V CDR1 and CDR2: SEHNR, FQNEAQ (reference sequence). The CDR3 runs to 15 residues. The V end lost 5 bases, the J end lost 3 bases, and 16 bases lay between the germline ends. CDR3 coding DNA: TGTGCCAGCAGCGGCATCCAGGGGCCTCACACTGAAGCTTTCTTT. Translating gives CASSGIQGPHTEAFF.

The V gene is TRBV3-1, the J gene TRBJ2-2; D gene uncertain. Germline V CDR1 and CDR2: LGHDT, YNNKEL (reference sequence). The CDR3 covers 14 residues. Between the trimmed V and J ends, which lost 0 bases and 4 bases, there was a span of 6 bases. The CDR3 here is CASSQEWSTGELFF. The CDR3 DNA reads TGTGCCAGCAGCCAAGAATGGAGCACCGGGGAGCTGTTTTTT.

The CDR3, as DNA: TGTGCCAGCAGTTCCGACAACTACAAAAACATTCAGTACTTC. As protein: CASSSDNYKNIQYF. The chain couples TRBV2 to TRBJ2-4; D is uncertain. V lost 5 bases and J 3 bases, leaving 11 bases between the germline ends. Germline assignment: CDR1 SNHLY and CDR2 FYNNEI. The CDR3 runs to 14 residues.

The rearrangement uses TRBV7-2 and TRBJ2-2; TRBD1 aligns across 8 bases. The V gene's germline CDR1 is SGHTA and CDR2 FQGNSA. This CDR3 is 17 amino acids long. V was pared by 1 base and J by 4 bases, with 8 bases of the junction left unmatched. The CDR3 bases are TGTGCCAGCAGCTTAGAGGCAGGGGGCGGGGTCACCGGGGAGCTGTTTTTT. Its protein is CASSLEAGGGVTGELFF.

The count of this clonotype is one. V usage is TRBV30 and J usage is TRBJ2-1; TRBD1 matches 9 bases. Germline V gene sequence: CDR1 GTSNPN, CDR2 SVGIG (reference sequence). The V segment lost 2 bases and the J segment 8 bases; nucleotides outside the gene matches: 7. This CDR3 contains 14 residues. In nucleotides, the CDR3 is TGTGCCTGGAGTTACTTGACAGGGGGGGATGAGCAGTTCTTC. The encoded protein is CAWSYLTGGDEQFF.

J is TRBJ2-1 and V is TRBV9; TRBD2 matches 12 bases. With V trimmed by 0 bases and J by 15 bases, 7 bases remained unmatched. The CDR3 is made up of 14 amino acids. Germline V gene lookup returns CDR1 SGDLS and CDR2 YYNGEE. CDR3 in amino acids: CASSVGLAGEVMFF. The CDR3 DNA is TGTGCCAGCAGCGTAGGACTAGCGGGAGAGGTTATGTTCTTC. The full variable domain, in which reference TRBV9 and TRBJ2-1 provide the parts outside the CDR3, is DSGVTQTPKHLITATGQRVTLRCSPRSGDLSVYWYQQSLDQGLQFLIQYYNGEERAKGNILERFSAQQFPDLHSELNLSSLELGDSALYFCASSVGLAGEVMFFGPGTRLTVL.

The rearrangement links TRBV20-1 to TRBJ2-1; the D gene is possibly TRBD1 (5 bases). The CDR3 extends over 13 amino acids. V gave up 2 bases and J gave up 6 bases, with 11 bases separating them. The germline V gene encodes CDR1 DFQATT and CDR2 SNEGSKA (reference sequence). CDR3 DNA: TGCAGTGCTAGACAGGGTCCCTTCAATGAGCAGTTCTTC. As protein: CSARQGPFNEQFF.

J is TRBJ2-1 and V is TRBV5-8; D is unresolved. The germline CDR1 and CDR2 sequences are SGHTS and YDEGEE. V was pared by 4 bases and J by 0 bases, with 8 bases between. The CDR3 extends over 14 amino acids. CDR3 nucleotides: TGTGCCAGCAGCGGGCCCAGCTCCTACAATGAGCAGTTCTTC. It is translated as CASSGPSSYNEQFF.

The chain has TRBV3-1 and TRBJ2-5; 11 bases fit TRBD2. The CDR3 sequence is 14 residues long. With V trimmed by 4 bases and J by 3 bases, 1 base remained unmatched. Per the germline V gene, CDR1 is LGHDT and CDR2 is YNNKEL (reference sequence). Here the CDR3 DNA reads TGTGCCAGCAGCCCACTAGCGGGAGAAGAGACCCAGTACTTC. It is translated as CASSPLAGEETQYF.

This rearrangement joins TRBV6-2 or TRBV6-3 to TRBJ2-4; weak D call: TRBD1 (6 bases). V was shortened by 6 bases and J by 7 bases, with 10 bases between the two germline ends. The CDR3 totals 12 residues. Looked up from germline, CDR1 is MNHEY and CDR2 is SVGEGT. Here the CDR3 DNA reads TGTGCCAGCAGCAAAACAGGGAACATTCAGTACTTC. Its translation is CASSKTGNIQYF.